These 28 T cell receptor beta chains share one sample of origin, sequenced in a study of cytomegalovirus exposure and HLA in healthy donors. The PCR contained 60 Vbeta and 13 Jbeta primers. TCRdb's table, derived via immunoSEQ multiplex PCR, lists solely in-frame clones and lacks some. In the table there are 120,000 to 150,000 clones, about 82% of which are singletons. The sample taken for sequencing was PBMCs. The source is a man under 40 in good health and CMV-seronegative.

The chain has TRBV5-6 and TRBJ1-1, with 7 positions matching TRBD1. The CDR3 length is 16 residues. With V trimmed by 0 bases and J by 4 bases, 9 bases remained unmatched. Germline assignment: CDR1 SGHDT and CDR2 YYEEEE. CDR3 in amino acids: CASSLGAGGQGTEAFF. The CDR3, as DNA: TGTGCCAGCAGCTTGGGGGCAGGGGGTCAGGGCACTGAAGCTTTCTTT.

This clone was recorded only once. The chain employs TRBV6-5 and TRBJ1-6; tentative D call: TRBD1 (6 bases). Trimming left V 2 bases short and J 5 bases short, with 13 bases between. The CDR3 runs to 16 residues. Germline V lookup: CDR1 MNHEY, CDR2 SVGAGI. The CDR3 is CASSYRSTGNNSPLHF. The CDR3 nucleotides are TGTGCCAGCAGTTACCGATCCACAGGGAATAATTCACCCCTCCACTTT.

The chain joins TRBV7-2 to TRBJ1-4; perhaps TRBD1 as D (6 bases). Germline loops: CDR1 SGHTA, CDR2 FQGNSA. The CDR3 contains 17 residues. Trimming removed 3 bases at V and 0 bases at J, with 14 bases between. The CDR3 bases are TGTGCCAGCAGCTTTAACCCATGGACAGCAACTAATGAAAAACTGTTTTTT. This codes for CASSFNPWTATNEKLFF. Using reference TRBV7-2 and TRBJ1-4 for the parts outside the CDR3, the full variable domain is GAGVSQSPSNKVTEKGKDVELRCDPISGHTALYWYRQSLGQGLEFLIYFQGNSAPDKSGLPSDRFSAERTGGSVSTLTIQRTQQEDSAVYLCASSFNPWTATNEKLFFGSGTQLSVL.

Here the CDR3 reads CASRDNSYEQYF. In DNA form, the CDR3 reads TGTGCCAGCCGGGACAACTCCTACGAGCAGTACTTC. This chain joins TRBV11-2 and TRBJ2-7; maybe TRBD1 (6 bases). From germline, CDR1 is SGHAT and CDR2 FQNNGV. The CDR3 sequence is 12 residues long. The V end lost 8 bases, the J end lost 0 bases, and 8 bases lay between the germline ends.

The chain has TRBV19 and TRBJ1-1; tentative D call: TRBD1 (6 bases). Germline-derived CDR1 and CDR2 are LNHDA and SQIVND (reference sequence). Deletions cut 5 bases from V and 4 bases from J, with 14 bases between. The CDR3 runs to 14 residues. CDR3 DNA: TGTGCCAGTAGTTGGGGCAGGGGATCCACTGAAGCTTTCTTT. This gives the protein CASSWGRGSTEAFF.

The rearrangement joins TRBV27 to TRBJ2-3; 7 bases are shared with TRBD1. The CDR3 contains 17 residues. Germline-derived CDR1 and CDR2 are MNHEY and SMNVEV (reference sequence). Trimming took 5 bases from V and 2 from J; bases not matched to a gene: 13. The DNA for the CDR3 is TGTGCCAGCAGTGGGTTTTGGGGACAGCGCTACACAGATACGCAGTATTTT. Its protein is CASSGFWGQRYTDTQYF.

J is TRBJ2-1 and V is TRBV7-3; 11 bases fit TRBD2. With 4 bases clipped from V and 0 bases from J, the junction kept 11 bases outside the gene matches. In germline, CDR1 is SGHTA, CDR2 FQGTGA. CDR3 length: 19 amino acids. The CDR3 reads CASSSSGTSGQSSYNEQFF. In nucleotides, the CDR3 is TGTGCCAGCAGCTCCTCCGGGACTAGCGGTCAGAGCTCCTACAATGAGCAGTTCTTC.

The chain uses TRBV7-8 and TRBJ2-5; D is perhaps TRBD2 (5 bases). Trimming removed 4 bases at V and 0 bases at J, with 18 bases between. The germline CDR1 and CDR2 sequences are SGHVS and FQNEAQ. The CDR3 covers 17 residues. CDR3 protein: CASSSRGAGMYQETQYF. CDR3 nucleotide sequence: TGTGCCAGCAGCTCCCGGGGAGCCGGGATGTACCAAGAGACCCAGTACTTC. Looking up the rest from reference TRBV7-8 and TRBJ2-5 gives the full variable domain: GAGVSQSPRYKVAKRGQDVALRCDPISGHVSLFWYQQALGQGPEFLTYFQNEAQLDKSGLPSDRFFAERPEGSVSTLKIQRTQQEDSAVYLCASSSRGAGMYQETQYFGPGTRLLVL.

On this clone itself: The junction and the germline gene differ at one end; a read error may be behind it. This CDR3 reads CSSSLSGGYNSPLHF. The CDR3 nucleotides read TGTTCCAGCAGCCTCTCAGGGGGCTATAATTCACCCCTCCACTTT. V is TRBV7-9 and J is TRBJ1-6, with 7 bases aligning to TRBD1. Germline CDR1 and CDR2: SEHNR and FQNEAQ (reference sequence). CDR3 length: 15 residues.

This clone occurred once. The chain combines TRBV4-1 with TRBJ2-1; 13 nucleotides align to TRBD2. The germline V gene has CDR1 MGHRA and CDR2 YSYEKL. J was trimmed by 5 bases and V by 2 bases; bases with no gene match: 6. The CDR3 covers 17 residues. CDR3 residues: CASSQSRGTSGDNEQFF. Here the CDR3 DNA reads TGCGCCAGCAGCCAATCTCGAGGGACTAGCGGGGACAATGAGCAGTTCTTC.

V gene TRBV30 combines with J gene TRBJ1-5; 7 nucleotides match TRBD1. The ends lost 1 base at V and 4 bases at J; junction bases unmatched: 13. There are 17 residues in the CDR3. Germline CDR1 reads GTSNPN; CDR2 reads SVGIG (reference sequence). CDR3 bases: TGTGCCTGGAGTGGATCCCGAAGACAGGGCGGAAATCAGCCCCAGCATTTT. It codes for CAWSGSRRQGGNQPQHF.

The V call is TRBV28, the J call TRBJ1-2; D is unclear. CDR1 and CDR2 from the germline V gene are MDHEN and SYDVKM. This CDR3 is built from 13 residues. Deletions cut 3 bases from V and 4 bases from J, with 9 bases between. The CDR3 sequence: CASSFRRRYGYTF. CDR3 bases: TGTGCCAGCAGTTTTAGGAGACGCTATGGCTACACCTTC.

This chain links TRBV10-3 with TRBJ2-1; 9 bases are a match to TRBD1. V shed 7 bases and J 7 bases; nucleotides not matched to a gene: 11. Germline CDR1 is ENHRY and CDR2 is SYGVKD. CDR3 size: 15 residues. The CDR3 bases are TGTGCCATCAAGCCCGGATCCGGACAGGGGAATGAGCAGTTCTTC. The encoded protein is CAIKPGSGQGNEQFF.

In its sample, this clone was seen once. The chain has TRBV29-1 and TRBJ2-2, with 11 bases matching TRBD1. V dropped 5 bases and J dropped 4; count of bases not matched to a gene: 9. Germline loops: CDR1 SQVTM, CDR2 ANQGSEA. The CDR3 extends over 16 amino acids. The CDR3, as DNA: TGCAGCGTTCCACGCTTTGGGACAGGGGGCACCGGGGAGCTGTTTTTT. It specifies CSVPRFGTGGTGELFF.

The rearrangement uses TRBV6-5 and TRBJ1-2; D possibly corresponds to TRBD1 (5 bases). The CDR3 has 14 residues. Trimming removed 10 bases from V and 4 bases from J, with 19 bases in between. Germline loops: CDR1 MNHEY, CDR2 SVGAGI. The CDR3 bases are TGTGCCACTCGGGGGGGGATTGGGATCTATGGCTACACCTTC. It translates to CATRGGIGIYGYTF.

Only one count was recorded for this clone. J is TRBJ2-3 and V is TRBV6-5, with 11 bases lining up with TRBD2. V shed 6 bases and J 0 bases; nucleotides not matched to a gene: 2. CDR1 and CDR2 (germline): MNHEY, SVGAGI. The CDR3 spans 15 residues. The CDR3 protein is CASSRLAGSTDTQYF. Here the CDR3 DNA reads TGTGCCAGCAGCCGACTAGCGGGGAGCACAGATACGCAGTATTTT.

The chain is built from TRBV30 and TRBJ2-7, with D possibly being TRBD1 (5 bases). V was cut by 1 base and J by 3 bases, with 7 bases left in between. The CDR3 has 12 residues. CDR1 and CDR2 from the germline V gene are GTSNPN and SVGIG (reference sequence). CDR3 sequence: CAWSGQGYEQYF. The CDR3 coding sequence is TGTGCCTGGAGTGGCCAGGGCTACGAGCAGTACTTC.

In this sample, this clone turned up a few times. This sequence joins TRBV10-3 and TRBJ1-2; perhaps TRBD1 as D (6 bases). V lost 6 bases and J lost 0, with 14 bases in between. CDR1 and CDR2 (germline): ENHRY, SYGVKD. CDR3 size: 15 residues. This CDR3 is CAIRKGQLPNYGYTF. CDR3 bases: TGTGCCATCAGGAAAGGACAGCTCCCTAACTATGGCTACACCTTC.

This clone was seen just once. The chain has TRBV5-1 and TRBJ1-2; TRBD1 is a possible D gene (5 bases). The length of the CDR3 is 13 residues. CDR1 and CDR2 from the germline V gene are SGHRS and YFSETQ. Trimming left V 1 base short and J 5 bases short, with 9 bases between. In DNA, the CDR3 is TGCGCCAGCAGCTTGACAGGTGATTATGGCTACACCTTC. Protein: CASSLTGDYGYTF.

The rearrangement joins TRBV7-8 to TRBJ1-1, with 8 bases identical to TRBD1. V shed 5 bases and J 5 bases; nucleotides not matched to a gene: 10. This CDR3 is built from 15 residues. Germline loops: CDR1 SGHVS, CDR2 FQNEAQ. CDR3 nucleotides: TGTGCCAGCAGCCCTATCACAGGGGGTAGGACTGAAGCTTTCTTT. Its protein is CASSPITGGRTEAFF.

This rearrangement joins TRBV7-8 to TRBJ2-3; D gene ambiguous. V was trimmed by 6 bases and J by 0 bases, leaving 13 bases between them. CDR1 and CDR2 (germline): SGHVS, FQNEAQ. The CDR3 consists of 15 residues. CDR3 nucleotides: TGTGCCAGCAGTTATCAACTCGCTAGCACAGATACGCAGTATTTT. Its protein is CASSYQLASTDTQYF. Using reference TRBV7-8 and TRBJ2-3 for the parts outside the CDR3, the full variable domain is GAGVSQSPRYKVAKRGQDVALRCDPISGHVSLFWYQQALGQGPEFLTYFQNEAQLDKSGLPSDRFFAERPEGSVSTLKIQRTQQEDSAVYLCASSYQLASTDTQYFGPGTRLTVL.

The genes are TRBV28 and TRBJ1-1; no clear D gene. V dropped 10 bases and J dropped 1 base, with 22 bases sitting between them. The germline V gene has CDR1 MDHEN and CDR2 SYDVKM. The CDR3 consists of 16 residues. This chain's CDR3 is CATLPPGFLGNTEAFF. In DNA, the CDR3 is TGTGCCACCCTGCCCCCGGGGTTTTTGGGGAACACTGAAGCTTTCTTT.

About this clone itself: Other DNA sequences of this sample code for an identical CDR3. CDR3 residues: CAWSPNGLARETQYF. CDR3 bases: TGTGCCTGGAGTCCGAACGGACTAGCGAGGGAGACCCAGTACTTC. V gene TRBV30 combines with J gene TRBJ2-5; 9 bases map to TRBD2. CDR1 GTSNPN and CDR2 SVGIG come from the germline V gene (reference sequence). J was trimmed by 5 bases and V by 2 bases; bases with no gene match: 9. The CDR3 is 15 amino acids.

The rearrangement uses TRBV15 and TRBJ1-5; no definite D call. Germline CDR1 is LNHNV and CDR2 is YYDKDF (reference sequence). The CDR3 consists of 15 residues. V shed 0 bases and J shed 1 base, with 7 bases lying between them. CDR3 sequence reads: CATSRDSGSNQPQHF. For the CDR3, the DNA is TGTGCCACCAGCAGAGATTCGGGGAGCAATCAGCCCCAGCATTTT.

This chain links TRBV7-3 with TRBJ2-2; 7 nucleotides line up with TRBD1. The CDR3 extends over 14 amino acids. Trimming at V came to 5 bases and at J to 6 bases, leaving 6 bases not matched to a gene. Per germline, CDR1 SGHTA and CDR2 FQGTGA. The CDR3 DNA follows: TGTGCCAGCAGCCCGACGACAGGGCCCGGGGAGCTGTTTTTT. Translating gives CASSPTTGPGELFF.

The chain couples TRBV9 to TRBJ1-1; weak D call: TRBD1 (5 bases). V was clipped by 2 bases and J by 5 bases, with 16 bases between them. Germline V gene data show CDR1 as SGDLS and CDR2 as YYNGEE. The CDR3 consists of 15 residues. The CDR3 sequence: CASSVAHGGGTEAFF. The CDR3 nucleotides are TGTGCCAGCAGCGTCGCCCACGGGGGGGGGACTGAAGCTTTCTTT.

The V call is TRBV19, the J call TRBJ2-2; D may be TRBD1 (6 bases). The CDR3 is 15 amino acids. With 2 bases removed from V and 1 base from J, the gap between germline ends came to 8 bases. Germline V gene data show CDR1 as LNHDA and CDR2 as SQIVND (reference sequence). For the CDR3, the DNA is TGTGCCAGTAGTATAAAACAGGGGAACACCGGGGAGCTGTTTTTT. Its translation: CASSIKQGNTGELFF. The whole variable domain, filled in from reference TRBV19 and TRBJ2-2, reads DGGITQSPKYLFRKEGQNVTLSCEQNLNHDAMYWYRQDPGQGLRLIYYSQIVNDFQKGDIAEGYSVSREKKESFPLTVTSAQKNPTAFYLCASSIKQGNTGELFFGEGSRLTVL.

Details on this clone: At one boundary the junction diverges from the germline segment, which might be a read error. CDR3 sequence: CASSYSGGGPQNF. CDR3 DNA sequence: TGTGCCAGCAGTTACTCGGGGGGTGGGCCCCAGAATTTT. The J gene is TRBJ1-5, the V gene TRBV6-5; a possible D gene is TRBD1 (5 bases). Germline assignment: CDR1 MNHEY and CDR2 SVGAGI. CDR3 length: 13 amino acids.